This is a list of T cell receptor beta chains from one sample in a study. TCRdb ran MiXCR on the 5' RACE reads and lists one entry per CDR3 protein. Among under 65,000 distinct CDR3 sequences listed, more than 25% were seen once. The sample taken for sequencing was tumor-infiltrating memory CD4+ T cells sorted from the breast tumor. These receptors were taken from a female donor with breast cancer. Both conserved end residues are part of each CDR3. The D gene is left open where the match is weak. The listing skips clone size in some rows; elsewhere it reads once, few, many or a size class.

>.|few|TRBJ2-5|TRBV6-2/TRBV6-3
CASKRGNEETQYF
TGTGCCAGCAAGAGGGGAAATGAAGAGACCCAGTACTTC
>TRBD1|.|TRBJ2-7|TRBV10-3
CAISAEQGKYEQYF
TGCGCCATCAGTGCGGAACAGGGGAAATACGAGCAGTACTTC
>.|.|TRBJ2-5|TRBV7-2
CASSFDPAQETQYF
TGTGCCAGCAGCTTCGATCCTGCCCAAGAGACCCAGTACTTC
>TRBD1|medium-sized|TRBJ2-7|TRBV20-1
CSVTGATYEQYF
TGCAGTGTGACAGGGGCGACCTACGAGCAGTACTTC
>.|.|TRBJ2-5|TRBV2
CASSPEETQYF
TGTGCCAGCAGTCCAGAAGAGACCCAGTACTTC
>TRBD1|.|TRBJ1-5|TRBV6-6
CASSPGIGTGIQPQHF
TGTGCCAGCAGCCCTGGAATCGGGACAGGGATCCAGCCCCAGCATTTT
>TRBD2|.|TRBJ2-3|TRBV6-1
CASSDPSGGSTDTQYF
TGTGCCAGCAGTGACCCCAGCGGGGGAAGCACAGATACGCAGTATTTT
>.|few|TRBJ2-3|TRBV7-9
CASSFQDTQYF
TGTGCCAGCAGCTTTCAGGATACGCAGTATTTT
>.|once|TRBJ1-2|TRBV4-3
CASSQEGRGYGYTF
TGCGCCAGCAGCCAAGAAGGGAGAGGCTATGGCTACACCTTC
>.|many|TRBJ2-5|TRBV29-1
CSVDKTGEETQYF
TGCAGCGTGGATAAGACGGGAGAAGAGACCCAGTACTTC
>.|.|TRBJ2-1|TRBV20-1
CSARVSGGRNNEQFF
TGCAGTGCTAGAGTGTCCGGGGGGCGGAACAATGAGCAGTTCTTC
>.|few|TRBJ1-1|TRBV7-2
CASSPMMDTEAFF
TGTGCCAGCAGCCCAATGATGGACACTGAAGCTTTCTTT
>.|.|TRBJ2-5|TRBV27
CASRSSGQETQYF
TGTGCCAGCAGGAGTAGCGGCCAAGAGACCCAGTACTTC
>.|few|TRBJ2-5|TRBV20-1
CSATIEETQYF
TGCAGTGCTACCATAGAAGAGACCCAGTACTTC
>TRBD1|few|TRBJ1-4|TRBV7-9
CASSPDRDSANEKLFF
TGTGCCAGCAGCCCAGACAGGGATAGCGCTAATGAAAAACTGTTTTTT
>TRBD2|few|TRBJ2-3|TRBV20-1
CSAKGGLARGSTDTQYF
TGCAGTGCTAAGGGAGGACTAGCGAGGGGGAGCACAGATACGCAGTATTTT
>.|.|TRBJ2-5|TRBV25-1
CASSERRDKETQYF
TGTGCCAGCAGTGAAAGGAGGGATAAAGAGACCCAGTACTTC
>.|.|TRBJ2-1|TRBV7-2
CASSLVRGSSYNEQFF
TGTGCCAGCAGCTTAGTGCGGGGTTCCTCCTACAATGAGCAGTTCTTC
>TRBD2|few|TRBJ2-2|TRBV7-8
CASSPRALAGPGGELFF
TGTGCCAGCAGCCCCCGGGCACTAGCGGGACCCGGCGGGGAGCTGTTTTTT
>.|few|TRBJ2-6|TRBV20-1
CSASGAGANVLTF
TGCAGTGCTAGCGGGGCTGGTGCCAACGTCCTGACTTTC
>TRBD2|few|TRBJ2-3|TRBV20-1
CSAGIAGGFTDTQYF
TGCAGTGCTGGGATAGCGGGAGGGTTCACAGATACGCAGTATTTT
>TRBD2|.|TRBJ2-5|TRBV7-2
CAGSLGLARSQETQYF
TGTGCCGGCAGCTTAGGACTAGCGAGATCTCAAGAGACCCAGTACTTC
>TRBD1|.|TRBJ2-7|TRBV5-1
CASSLQGGLTQQYF
TGCGCCAGCAGCCTACAGGGGGGACTTACCCAGCAGTACTTC
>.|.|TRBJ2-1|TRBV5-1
CASSLGGSINEQFF
TGCGCCAGCAGCTTGGGTGGCAGCATCAATGAGCAGTTCTTC
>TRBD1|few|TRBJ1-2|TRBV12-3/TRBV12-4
CASTRDRGVSYTF
TGTGCCAGCACCAGGGACAGGGGAGTTAGCTACACCTTC
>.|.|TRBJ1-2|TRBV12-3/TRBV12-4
CASSLAVGGYTF
TGTGCCAGCAGTTTAGCGGTAGGAGGCTACACCTTC
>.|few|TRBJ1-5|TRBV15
CATSRDRAQPQHF
TGTGCCACCAGCAGAGATCGAGCGCAGCCCCAGCATTTT
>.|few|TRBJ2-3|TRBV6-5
CASSALVTQYF
TGTGCCAGCAGTGCCCTAGTTACGCAGTATTTT
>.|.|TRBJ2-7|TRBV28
CASSLQVHYEQYF
TGTGCCAGCAGTTTACAGGTACACTACGAGCAGTACTTC
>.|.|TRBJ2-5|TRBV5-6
CASSLKGRETQYF
TGTGCCAGCAGCTTGAAGGGTCGAGAGACCCAGTACTTC
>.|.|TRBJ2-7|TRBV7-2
CASSSNTQGQYF
TGTGCCAGCAGCTCTAATACTCAAGGGCAGTACTTC
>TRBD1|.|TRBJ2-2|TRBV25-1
CASSRQGGSSNTGELFF
TGTGCCAGCAGCCGACAGGGGGGAAGCTCGAACACCGGGGAGCTGTTTTTT
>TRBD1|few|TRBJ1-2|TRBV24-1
CATSEQGWGYTF
TGTGCCACCAGTGAACAGGGGTGGGGCTACACCTTC
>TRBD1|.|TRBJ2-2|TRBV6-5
CASSKRTGGTGELFF
TGTGCCAGCAGTAAAAGGACAGGGGGTACCGGGGAGCTGTTTTTT
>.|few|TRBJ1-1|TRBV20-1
CSARDQNRVYTEAFF
TGCAGTGCTAGAGATCAGAATAGGGTTTACACTGAAGCTTTCTTT
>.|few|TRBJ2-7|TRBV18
CASSPTCPGIYEQYF
TGTGCCAGCTCGCCGACTTGTCCCGGTATCTACGAGCAGTACTTC
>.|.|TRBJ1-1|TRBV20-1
CSADSLNTEAFF
TGCAGTGCCGACAGCCTGAACACTGAAGCTTTCTTT